This entry is about one T cell receptor beta chain. What it binds is unknown. This sample stems from a study of T-cell reconstitution after alpha-beta-depleted transplantation in children. General study findings and limits: Alpha-beta T cells present about two months after transplant were reported to originate from several hundred expanded graft clones. Surviving recipient T cells and thymic progenitors underlay high day-60 TCRbeta diversity in some patients.

CDR1 SGHTA and CDR2 FQGNSA come from the germline V gene. Trimming removed 6 bases from V and 1 base from J; junction bases left unmatched: 6. The CDR3 loop spans 15 amino acids. Construction of the TCRbeta library involved unique molecular identifiers. TCRdb independently ran MiXCR on the PCR reads; one entry per CDR3 protein. The data contain roughly 420,000 distinct CDR3 sequences, around 15% of them singletons. The sequence derives from a boy in the first two years of life who had a stem cell transplant for Wiskott-Aldrich syndrome, so the T cells may come from the graft donor. The rearrangement links TRBV7-2 to TRBJ2-1; 7 bases agree with TRBD2. Source: PBMCs, mostly from graft donor cells, taken 360 days after TCRalphabeta/CD19-depleted stem cell transplant. As DNA, the CDR3 is TGTGCCAGCAGGACCCCGGGACTATCCTACAATGAGCAGTTCTTC. Its protein is CASRTPGLSYNEQFF. Based on the CDR3 plus reference TRBV7-2 and TRBJ2-1, the full variable domain is GAGVSQSPSNKVTEKGKDVELRCDPISGHTALYWYRQSLGQGLEFLIYFQGNSAPDKSGLPSDRFSAERTGGSVSTLTIQRTQQEDSAVYLCASRTPGLSYNEQFFGPGTRLTVL.